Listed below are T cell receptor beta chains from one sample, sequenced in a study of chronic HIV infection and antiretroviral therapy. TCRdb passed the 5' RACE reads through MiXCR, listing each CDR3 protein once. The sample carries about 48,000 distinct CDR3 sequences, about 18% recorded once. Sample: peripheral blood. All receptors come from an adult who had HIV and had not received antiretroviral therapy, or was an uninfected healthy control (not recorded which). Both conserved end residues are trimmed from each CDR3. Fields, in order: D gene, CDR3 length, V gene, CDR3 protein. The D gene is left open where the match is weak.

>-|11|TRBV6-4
ASPSRDDNEQF
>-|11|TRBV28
ASSLSDGYEQF
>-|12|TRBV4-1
ASSQDRTILTQY
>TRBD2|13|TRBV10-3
AISERLAERNEQF
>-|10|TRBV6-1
ASSETGTGYT
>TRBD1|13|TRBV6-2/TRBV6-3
ASSSAGTGSTEAF
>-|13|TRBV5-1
ASKMDRSPYNEQF
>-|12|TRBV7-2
ASSLASLDQPQH
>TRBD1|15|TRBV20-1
SALPGGQGVINYGYT
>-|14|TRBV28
ASSYVRDITLYGYT
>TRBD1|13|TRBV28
ASSSPGTGGEEQY
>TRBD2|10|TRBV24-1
ATSDGEGEQY
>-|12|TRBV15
ATSSGGGKETQY